This paragraph covers one T cell receptor beta chain sequence. The sample belongs to a study of human T cells and chemical hapten exposure. The wider study: Diagnoses of alopecia areata, totalis or universalis occurred in mostly female patients.

The CDR3 extends over 13 amino acids. The germline V and J ends were trimmed by 3 bases and 13 bases, with 16 bases remaining between them. Germline lookup yields CDR1 KGHSH and CDR2 LQKENI. The time point here: patch test 1, 2 weeks after DPC sensitization. The treatment is: therapeutic diphenylcyclopropenone sensitization with weekly scalp DPC. Within the library, unique molecular identifiers were attached to each individual cDNA molecule. TCRdb re-called the RACE reads through MiXCR, storing one row per CDR3 protein. Here the sample spans around 190,000 distinct CDR3 sequences, more than 20% being singletons.

V and J are TRBV18 and TRBJ2-1; D assignment may be TRBD1 or TRBD2 (5 bases each). The specimen was whole blood, collected in connection with sensitization to the hapten diphenylcyclopropenone (DPC). The TCR was taken from a woman aged 50 to 60 with alopecia areata. Some clones in this sample may be carry-over from other donors' samples. CDR3 loop: CASSPIPGPYQFF. DNA for the CDR3: TGTGCCAGCTCACCGATTCCGGGACCTTATCAGTTCTTC.